The 27 T cell receptor beta chains listed next were all sequenced from one sample in a study of blood T cells in healthy people across ages. The second PCR ran roughly 7 to 11 cycles with a sample-barcoded 5' primer and J-beta primers. TCRdb fed the 5' RACE reads into MiXCR, producing one record per CDR3 protein. The sample has 1.2 million to 1.5 million distinct CDR3 sequences; around 39% are singletons. Sequenced: blood. Receptors originate from a young woman in good health.

The rearrangement uses TRBV24-1 and TRBJ2-5; TRBD2 might be the D (5 bases). V dropped 4 bases and J dropped 1 base, with 12 bases sitting between them. The V gene's germline CDR1 is KGHDR and CDR2 SFDVKD. The CDR3 spans 15 residues. CDR3 loop: CATSEGSDSQETQYF. In DNA form, the CDR3 reads TGTGCCACCAGTGAGGGTAGCGATTCCCAAGAGACCCAGTACTTC.

This rearrangement joins TRBV20-1 to TRBJ2-5; D uncertain. The germline CDR1 and CDR2 sequences are DFQATT and SNEGSKA (reference sequence). V was trimmed by 6 bases and J by 5 bases, leaving 19 bases between them. CDR3 size: 14 residues. The CDR3 DNA follows: TGCAGTGCCCCGGTCCCTAGAATGGTCGAGACCCAGTACTTC. Translation: CSAPVPRMVETQYF.

This clonotype was found a few times. The chain links TRBV7-9 to TRBJ2-5; TRBD1 matches at 12 bases. The J call could be wrong; TRBJ2-7 is a better fit for the DNA end. Germline V CDR1 and CDR2: SEHNR, FQNEAQ (reference sequence). The CDR3 runs to 16 residues. The DNA of the CDR3 is TGTGCCAGCAGCTTAGAATTGGGACAGGGGGCTGACGAGCAGTACTTC. It specifies CASSLELGQGADEQYF.

This clonotype was detected only a few times. The chain combines TRBV20-1 with TRBJ2-3; a weak D match, TRBD2 (5 bases). CDR1 and CDR2 (germline): DFQATT, SNEGSKA (reference sequence). V shed 0 bases and J shed 4 bases, with 14 bases lying between them. The CDR3 loop spans 15 amino acids. CDR3 sequence reads: CSARDTRSVADTQYF. The CDR3 nucleotides are TGCAGTGCTAGAGATACTAGGAGCGTAGCAGATACGCAGTATTTT.

The chain couples TRBV29-1 to TRBJ1-3; D is ambiguous. Germline V lookup: CDR1 SQVTM, CDR2 ANQGSEA. The CDR3 consists of 13 residues. The V gene lost 2 bases and the J gene lost 5 bases, with 10 bases spanning the gap. The CDR3 nucleotides read TGCAGCGTTGAATCGGCGGTTAGAAACACCATATATTTT. Protein sequence: CSVESAVRNTIYF.

This clonotype showed up just a few times. The chain has TRBV12-3 or TRBV12-4 and TRBJ2-7; D is undetermined. The CDR3 covers 13 residues. Trimming removed 1 base at V and 5 bases at J, with 9 bases between. CDR3 in amino acids: CASSLVQLDEQYF. In nucleotides, the CDR3 is TGTGCCAGCAGTTTAGTACAGCTCGACGAGCAGTACTTC.

The chain employs TRBV5-1 and TRBJ2-3; 8 nucleotides match TRBD2. The V and J ends lost 4 bases and 0 bases, in that order; junction bases with no gene match: 4. The CDR3 is 15 amino acids. CDR1 is SGHRS and CDR2 is YFSETQ in the germline V gene. This chain's CDR3 is CASSMTSESTDTQYF. CDR3 DNA sequence: TGCGCCAGCAGCATGACTAGCGAGAGCACAGATACGCAGTATTTT.

In this sample, this clonotype turned up a few times. The V gene is TRBV10-3, the J gene TRBJ2-1; the match to TRBD1 covers 7 bases. The ends lost 4 bases at V and 0 bases at J; junction bases unmatched: 3. Per germline, CDR1 ENHRY and CDR2 SYGVKD. The CDR3 has 15 residues. As DNA, the CDR3 is TGTGCCATCAGTGGACAGGGCAGCTCCTACAATGAGCAGTTCTTC. This gives the protein CAISGQGSSYNEQFF.

The chain uses TRBV3-1 and TRBJ2-7; no reliable D call. The V gene's germline CDR1 is LGHDT and CDR2 YNNKEL (reference sequence). There are 12 residues in the CDR3. Deletions cut 1 base from V and 7 bases from J, with 8 bases between. The CDR3 loop reads CASSQGYNEQYF. The CDR3 DNA reads TGTGCCAGCAGCCAAGGATACAATGAGCAGTACTTC.

This clonotype was seen more than once but under ten times. The rearrangement uses TRBV5-1 and TRBJ2-3, with 7 bases matching TRBD2. The CDR3 spans 16 residues. V lost 7 bases to trimming and J lost 6 bases; unmatched junction nucleotides: 17. Per germline, CDR1 SGHRS and CDR2 YFSETQ. Here the CDR3 reads CASALPTSLREDTQYF. The CDR3 DNA reads as TGCGCCAGCGCTCTTCCGACTAGCCTCCGCGAGGATACGCAGTATTTT.

This clonotype is a singleton in its sample. The chain links TRBV4-2 to TRBJ2-5; the D gene is possibly TRBD1 (6 bases). Per germline, CDR1 LGHNA and CDR2 YNFKEQ. V lost 0 bases and J lost 11, with 22 bases in between. The CDR3 covers 16 residues. CDR3 in DNA: TGTGCCAGCAGCCAAGAAGACAGGAACTCCTACAATGAGCAGTACTTC. This encodes CASSQEDRNSYNEQYF.

This clonotype was seen more than once but under ten times. This chain connects TRBV11-2 to TRBJ2-1; 8 bases fit TRBD1. CDR3 size: 15 residues. The junction had 5 bases not matched to a gene; V was cut back by 0 bases and J by 7 bases. Germline assignment: CDR1 SGHAT and CDR2 FQNNGV. This CDR3 is CASSLEGTGGNEQFF. CDR3 nucleotide sequence: TGTGCCAGCAGCTTAGAAGGGACAGGTGGAAATGAGCAGTTCTTC.

This clonotype was seen a few times. The rearrangement uses TRBV5-1 and TRBJ2-5; TRBD2 matches 13 bases. Trimming took 3 bases from V and 1 from J; bases not matched to a gene: 3. The CDR3 has 16 residues. Germline CDR1 and CDR2: SGHRS and YFSETQ. CDR3 loop: CASSSGLAGVQETQYF. The CDR3 DNA follows: TGCGCCAGCAGCTCCGGACTAGCGGGGGTCCAAGAGACCCAGTACTTC.

The V call is TRBV28, the J call TRBJ2-3; perhaps D is TRBD1 or TRBD2 (7 bases each). In germline, CDR1 is MDHEN, CDR2 SYDVKM. The V end was cut by 5 bases, the J end by 4 bases, with 19 bases between. This CDR3 comprises 16 residues. CDR3 DNA sequence: TGTGCCAGCAGTCGAGCAGGGGGGGGCCCTGCAGATACGCAGTATTTT. Its protein product is CASSRAGGGPADTQYF.

The chain joins TRBV28 to TRBJ2-3, with D possibly matching TRBD2 (7 bases). Trimming removed 3 bases at V and 4 bases at J, with 14 bases between. CDR3 length: 15 amino acids. In germline, CDR1 is MDHEN, CDR2 SYDVKM. CDR3: CASSFMGGRSDTQYF. The CDR3 DNA follows: TGTGCCAGCAGTTTTATGGGGGGGCGGTCAGATACGCAGTATTTT.

V usage is TRBV6-2 or TRBV6-3 and J usage is TRBJ2-5; D possibly corresponds to TRBD1 (6 bases). V lost 7 bases, J lost 0 bases, and 12 bases lay in between. Germline CDR1 MNHEY, CDR2 SVGEGT. The CDR3 length is 14 residues. The CDR3 protein is CASTATGYQETQYF. The CDR3 nucleotides read TGTGCCAGCACAGCTACAGGGTACCAAGAGACCCAGTACTTC.

The rearrangement joins TRBV2 to TRBJ2-7; perhaps TRBD1 as D (6 bases). Trimming removed 7 bases at V and 3 bases at J, with 16 bases between. The CDR3 is 14 amino acids. CDR1 and CDR2 from the germline V gene are SNHLY and FYNNEI. In nucleotides, the CDR3 is TGTGCCAGCACTTCGGACACAGGGAACTACGAGCAGTACTTC. It codes for CASTSDTGNYEQYF.

Here the CDR3 reads CASSSIPGGSEQYF. The DNA of the CDR3 is TGCGCCAGCAGCTCCATTCCAGGGGGCAGCGAGCAGTACTTC. The chain employs TRBV4-1 and TRBJ2-5, with 8 positions matching TRBD1. The J call is in doubt because the DNA end fits TRBJ2-7 better. CDR1 MGHRA and CDR2 YSYEKL come from the germline V gene. The CDR3 sequence is 14 residues long.

This clonotype was observed once. V and J are TRBV6-1 and TRBJ2-3; possibly TRBD2 for D (6 bases). V dropped 7 bases and J dropped 3 bases, with 11 bases sitting between them. Germline CDR1 is MNHNS and CDR2 is SASEGT. This CDR3 is 13 amino acids long. CDR3: CASNELATDTQYF. The CDR3, as DNA: TGTGCCAGCAACGAACTAGCTACAGATACGCAGTATTTT.

The chain couples TRBV5-5 to TRBJ1-2, with 7 bases fitting TRBD1. Germline CDR1 reads SGHKS; CDR2 reads YYEKEE (reference sequence). V lost 4 bases, J lost 4 bases, and 7 bases stayed unmatched. This CDR3 has 14 residues. The CDR3: CASSRGTASYGYTF. The CDR3 nucleotides are TGTGCCAGCAGCCGAGGGACAGCAAGCTATGGCTACACCTTC.

This CDR3 reads CASSGRAGVTMETQYF. The CDR3 DNA reads as TGTGCCAGCAGCGGGAGAGCAGGGGTGACGATGGAGACCCAGTACTTC. V is TRBV6-5 and J is TRBJ2-5; D may match TRBD1 or TRBD2 (6 bases each). The CDR3 length is 16 residues. Germline V CDR1 and CDR2: MNHEY, SVGAGI. V dropped 6 bases and J dropped 5 bases, with 22 bases sitting between them.

The chain is built from TRBV29-1 and TRBJ1-2; 7 bases are shared with TRBD1. CDR1 is SQVTM, CDR2 ANQGSEA, per germline. The CDR3 is 12 amino acids. Trimming took 5 bases from V and 7 from J; bases not matched to a gene: 7. The CDR3 DNA reads as TGCAGCGTTCTACAGGGGTTCGGTGGCTACACCTTC. It encodes CSVLQGFGGYTF.

This clonotype was observed a few times. The chain couples TRBV6-5 to TRBJ1-2; possibly TRBD1 for D (5 bases). Looked up from germline, CDR1 is MNHEY and CDR2 is SVGAGI. The CDR3 covers 13 residues. V lost 6 bases and J lost 5, with 13 bases in between. The CDR3 DNA reads TGTGCCAGCAGCTCCGACAGAAGTTATGGCTACACCTTC. Protein sequence: CASSSDRSYGYTF.

The sample holds one count of this clonotype. This chain uses TRBV20-1 with TRBJ1-6, with 8 bases identical to TRBD1. Germline V gene lookup returns CDR1 DFQATT and CDR2 SNEGSKA (reference sequence). V trimming: 7 bases; J trimming: 7 bases; junction bases outside the gene matches: 9. There are 14 residues in the CDR3. The CDR3 loop reads CSVISGTGNSPLHF. CDR3 coding DNA: TGCAGTGTAATTTCCGGGACAGGCAATTCACCCCTCCACTTT.

J is TRBJ2-1 and V is TRBV6-1; D might be TRBD2 (6 bases). The end of the DNA fits TRBJ2-7 better, so the J call may be wrong. CDR1 is MNHNS and CDR2 is SASEGT in the germline V gene. This CDR3 has 17 residues. As DNA, the CDR3 is TGTGCCAGCAGTGCCCGACTAGTTTCACCCTACTACAATGAGCAGTACTTC. This gives the protein CASSARLVSPYYNEQYF.

The chain couples TRBV18 to TRBJ2-7, with no clear D. The germline V and J ends were trimmed by 3 bases and 5 bases, with 11 bases remaining between them. The CDR3 is made up of 13 amino acids. Per the germline V gene, CDR1 is KGHSH and CDR2 is LQKENI. The CDR3 nucleotides read TGTGCCAGCTCACCCTTGTCCCGGGACGAGCAGTACTTC. It encodes CASSPLSRDEQYF.

This clonotype has only a few counts. The rearrangement uses TRBV28 and TRBJ2-1; D remains ambiguous. Per germline, CDR1 MDHEN and CDR2 SYDVKM. This CDR3 has 16 residues. The V end was cut by 8 bases, the J end by 0 bases, with 17 bases between. The CDR3 reads CASGLLQTISYNEQFF. The DNA for the CDR3 is TGTGCCAGCGGTCTTTTACAGACCATCTCCTACAATGAGCAGTTCTTC.